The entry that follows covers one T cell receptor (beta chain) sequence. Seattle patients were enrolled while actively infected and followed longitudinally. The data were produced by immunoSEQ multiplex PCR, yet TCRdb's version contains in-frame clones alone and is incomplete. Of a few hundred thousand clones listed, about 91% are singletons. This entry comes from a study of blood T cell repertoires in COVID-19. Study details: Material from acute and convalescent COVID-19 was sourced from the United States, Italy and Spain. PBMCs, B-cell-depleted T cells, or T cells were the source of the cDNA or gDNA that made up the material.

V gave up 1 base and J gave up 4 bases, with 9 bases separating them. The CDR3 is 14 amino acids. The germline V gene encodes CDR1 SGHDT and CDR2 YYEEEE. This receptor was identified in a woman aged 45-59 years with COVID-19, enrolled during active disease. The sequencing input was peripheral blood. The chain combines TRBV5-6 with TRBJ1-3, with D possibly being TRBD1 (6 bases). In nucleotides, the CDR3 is TGTGCCAGCAGCTTGACAGGGTACGGAAACACCATATATTTT. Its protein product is CASSLTGYGNTIYF.